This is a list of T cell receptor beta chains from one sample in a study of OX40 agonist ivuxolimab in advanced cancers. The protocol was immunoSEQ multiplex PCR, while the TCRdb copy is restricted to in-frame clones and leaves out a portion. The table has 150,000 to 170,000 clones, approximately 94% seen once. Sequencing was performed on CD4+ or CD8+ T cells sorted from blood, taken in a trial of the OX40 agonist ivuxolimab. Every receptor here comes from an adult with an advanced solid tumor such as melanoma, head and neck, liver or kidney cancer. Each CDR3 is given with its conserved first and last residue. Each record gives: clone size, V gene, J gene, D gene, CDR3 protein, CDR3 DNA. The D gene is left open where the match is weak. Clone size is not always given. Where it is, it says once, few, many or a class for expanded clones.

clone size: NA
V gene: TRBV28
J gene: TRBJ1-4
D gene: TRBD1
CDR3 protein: CASSPRQGRINEKLFF
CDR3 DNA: TGTGCCAGCAGCCCACGACAGGGGAGGATAAATGAAAAACTGTTTTTT

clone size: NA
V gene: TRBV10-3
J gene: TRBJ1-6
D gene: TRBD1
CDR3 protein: CAIRSGTGNPPLHF
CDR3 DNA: TGTGCCATCAGATCCGGGACAGGGAACCCACCCCTCCACTTT

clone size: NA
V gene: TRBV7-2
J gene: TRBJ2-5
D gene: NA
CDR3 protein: CASSSQGWRETQYF
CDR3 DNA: TGTGCCAGCAGCTCTCAGGGGTGGAGAGAGACCCAGTACTTC

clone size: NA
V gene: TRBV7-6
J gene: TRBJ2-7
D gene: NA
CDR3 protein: CASSLLDYEQYF
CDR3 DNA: TGTGCCAGCAGCTTGCTGGACTACGAGCAGTACTTC

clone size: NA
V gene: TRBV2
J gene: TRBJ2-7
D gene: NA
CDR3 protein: CASRGSSYEQYF
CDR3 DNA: TGTGCCAGCAGGGGGTCCTCCTACGAGCAGTACTTC

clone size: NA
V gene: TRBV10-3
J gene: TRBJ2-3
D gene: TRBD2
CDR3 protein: CAISDSRGLADTQYF
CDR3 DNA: TGTGCCATCAGTGATTCCAGGGGACTAGCAGATACGCAGTATTTT

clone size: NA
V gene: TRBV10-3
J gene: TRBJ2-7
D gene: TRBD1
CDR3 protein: CAISERQGTYEQYF
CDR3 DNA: TGTGCCATCAGTGAAAGACAGGGTACCTACGAGCAGTACTTC

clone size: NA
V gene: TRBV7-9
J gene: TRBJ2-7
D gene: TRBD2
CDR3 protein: CASSFPRAGGDEQYF
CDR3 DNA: TGTGCCAGCAGCTTCCCTCGGGCGGGGGGCGACGAGCAGTACTTC

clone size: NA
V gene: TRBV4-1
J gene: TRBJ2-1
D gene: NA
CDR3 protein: CASSRLGLLINEQFF
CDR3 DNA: TGCGCCAGCAGCCGCTTAGGTCTTCTAATCAATGAGCAGTTCTTC

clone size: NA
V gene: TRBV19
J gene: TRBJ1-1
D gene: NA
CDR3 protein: CASSHTLGTEAFF
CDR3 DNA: TGTGCCAGTAGTCACACACTGGGGACTGAAGCTTTCTTT

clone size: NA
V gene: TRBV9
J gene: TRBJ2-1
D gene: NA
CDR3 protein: CASSVDRWDRYNEQFF
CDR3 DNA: TGTGCCAGCAGCGTAGATAGGTGGGACCGCTACAATGAGCAGTTCTTC

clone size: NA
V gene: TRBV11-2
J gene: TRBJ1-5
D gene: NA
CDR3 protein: CASSLGWGSNQPQHF
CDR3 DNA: TGTGCCAGCAGCTTAGGTTGGGGTAGCAATCAGCCCCAGCATTTT

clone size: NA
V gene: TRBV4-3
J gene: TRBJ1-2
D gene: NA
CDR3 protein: CASSQETGRYGYTF
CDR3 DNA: TGCGCCAGCAGCCAAGAAACGGGACGCTATGGCTACACCTTC

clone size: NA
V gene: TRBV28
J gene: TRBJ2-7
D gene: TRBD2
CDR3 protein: CASSLAGVQYF
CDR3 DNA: TGTGCCAGCAGCCTTGCGGGGGTGCAGTACTTC

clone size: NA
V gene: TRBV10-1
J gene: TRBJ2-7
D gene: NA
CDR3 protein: CASSESDWDSYEQYF
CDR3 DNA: TGCGCCAGCAGTGAGTCGGATTGGGACTCCTACGAGCAGTACTTC

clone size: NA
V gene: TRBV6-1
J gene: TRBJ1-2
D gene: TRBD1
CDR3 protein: CASIPGTGGYGYTF
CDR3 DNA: TGTGCCAGCATCCCCGGGACAGGAGGCTATGGCTACACCTTC

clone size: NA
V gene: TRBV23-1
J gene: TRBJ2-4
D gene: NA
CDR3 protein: CASNNRWGDGAKNIQYF
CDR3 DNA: TGCGCCAGCAATAATCGATGGGGGGACGGGGCCAAAAACATTCAGTACTTC

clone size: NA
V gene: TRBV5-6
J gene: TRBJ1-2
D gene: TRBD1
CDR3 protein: CASSLWDRDPHGYTF
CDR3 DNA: TGTGCCAGCAGCTTGTGGGACAGGGATCCGCATGGCTACACCTTC

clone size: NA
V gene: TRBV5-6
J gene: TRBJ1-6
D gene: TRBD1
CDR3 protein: CASTPGQKNSPLHF
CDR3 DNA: TGTGCCAGCACCCCGGGACAGAAGAATTCACCCCTCCACTTT

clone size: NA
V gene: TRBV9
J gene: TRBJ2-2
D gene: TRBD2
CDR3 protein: CASGGLAGGTGELFF
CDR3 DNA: TGTGCCAGCGGAGGGCTAGCGGGAGGAACCGGGGAGCTGTTTTTT

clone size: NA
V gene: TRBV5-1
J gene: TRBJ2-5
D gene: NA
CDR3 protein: CASSLEGTETQYF
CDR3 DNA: TGCGCCAGCAGCTTGGAAGGGACCGAGACCCAGTACTTC

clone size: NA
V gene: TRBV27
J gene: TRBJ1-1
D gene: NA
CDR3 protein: CASSWRDTEAFF
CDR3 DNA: TGTGCCAGCAGTTGGCGAGACACTGAAGCTTTCTTT

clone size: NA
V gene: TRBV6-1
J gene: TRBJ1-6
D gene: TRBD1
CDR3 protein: CASKGALFSPLHF
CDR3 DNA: TGTGCCAGCAAGGGGGCCCTCTTCTCACCCCTCCACTTT

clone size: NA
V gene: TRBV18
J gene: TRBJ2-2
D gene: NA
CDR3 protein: CASSPGGTNTGELFF
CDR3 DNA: TGTGCCAGCTCACCTGGAGGTACGAACACCGGGGAGCTGTTTTTT

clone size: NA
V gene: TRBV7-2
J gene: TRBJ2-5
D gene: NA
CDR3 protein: CASSFLASVPRRTQYF
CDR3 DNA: TGTGCCAGCAGCTTCCTAGCGAGTGTACCAAGAAGGACCCAGTACTTC

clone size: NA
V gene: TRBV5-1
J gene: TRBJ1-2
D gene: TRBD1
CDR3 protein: CASSPGDRDTYGYTF
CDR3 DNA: TGCGCCAGCAGCCCAGGGGACAGGGATACATATGGCTACACCTTC

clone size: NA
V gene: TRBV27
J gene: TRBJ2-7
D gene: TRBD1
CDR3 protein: CASSFNRGPYEQYF
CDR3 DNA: TGTGCCAGCAGTTTCAACAGGGGTCCCTACGAGCAGTACTTC

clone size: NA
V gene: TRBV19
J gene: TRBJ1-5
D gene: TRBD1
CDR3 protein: CASSTRQGGASSSNQPQHF
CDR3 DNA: TGTGCCAGTAGTACTAGACAGGGTGGTGCCTCCTCCAGCAATCAGCCCCAGCATTTT

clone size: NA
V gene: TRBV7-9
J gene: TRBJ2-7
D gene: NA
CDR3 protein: CASSTSFGGGENYEQYF
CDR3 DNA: TGTGCCAGCAGCACCAGCTTCGGGGGCGGGGAAAACTACGAGCAGTACTTC

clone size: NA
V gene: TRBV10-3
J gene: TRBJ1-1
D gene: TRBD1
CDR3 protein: CAIRGDRGGQAFF
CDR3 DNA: TGTGCCATCAGGGGGGACAGGGGTGGTCAAGCTTTCTTT

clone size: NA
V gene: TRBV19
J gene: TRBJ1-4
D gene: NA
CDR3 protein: CASTSPAVWGGNEKLFF
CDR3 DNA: TGTGCCAGTACCAGCCCTGCGGTATGGGGGGGTAATGAAAAACTGTTTTTT

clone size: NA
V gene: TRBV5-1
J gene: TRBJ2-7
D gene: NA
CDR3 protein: CASMAGTTPSEQYF
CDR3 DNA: TGCGCCAGCATGGCGGGAACGACCCCATCCGAGCAGTACTTC

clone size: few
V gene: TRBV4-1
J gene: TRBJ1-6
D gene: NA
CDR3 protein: CASSRVTGSPLHF
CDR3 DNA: TGCGCCAGCAGCCGGGTCACAGGTTCACCCCTCCACTTT

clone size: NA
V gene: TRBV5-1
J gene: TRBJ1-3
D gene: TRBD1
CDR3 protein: CASSVQGPSGNTIYF
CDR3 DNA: TGCGCCAGCAGTGTACAGGGGCCGTCTGGAAACACCATATATTTT

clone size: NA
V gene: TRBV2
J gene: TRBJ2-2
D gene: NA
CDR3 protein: CASSRRGSYTGELFF
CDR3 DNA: TGTGCCAGCAGTCGGCGGGGTAGCTACACCGGGGAGCTGTTTTTT

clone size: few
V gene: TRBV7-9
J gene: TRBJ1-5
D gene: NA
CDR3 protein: CASSLGPMGNQPQHF
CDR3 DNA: TGTGCCAGCAGCTTAGGGCCAATGGGCAATCAGCCCCAGCATTTT

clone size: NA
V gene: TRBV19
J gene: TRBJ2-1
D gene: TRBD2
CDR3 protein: CASSKKPGLAGGRYNEQFF
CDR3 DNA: TGTGCCAGTAGTAAAAAACCGGGACTAGCGGGAGGGCGGTACAATGAGCAGTTCTTC

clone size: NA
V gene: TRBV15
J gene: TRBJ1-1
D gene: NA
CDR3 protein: CATSRDPGRDTEAFF
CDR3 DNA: TGTGCCACCAGCAGAGATCCGGGTAGGGACACTGAAGCTTTCTTT

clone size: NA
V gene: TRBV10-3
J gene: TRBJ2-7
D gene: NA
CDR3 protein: CAISDLTRNSYEQYF
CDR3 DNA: TGTGCCATCAGTGATCTCACACGTAACTCCTACGAGCAGTACTTC

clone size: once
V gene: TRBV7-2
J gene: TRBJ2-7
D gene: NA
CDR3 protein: CASSSSPEQYF
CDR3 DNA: TGTGCCAGCAGCTCGAGCCCCGAGCAGTACTTC

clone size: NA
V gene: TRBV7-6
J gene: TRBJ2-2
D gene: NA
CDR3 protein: CASSSTTGELFF
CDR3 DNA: TGTGCCAGCAGTTCTACCACCGGGGAGCTGTTTTTT

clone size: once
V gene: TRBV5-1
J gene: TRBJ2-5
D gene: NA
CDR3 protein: CASSSGSPEGETQYF
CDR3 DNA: TGCGCCAGCAGCTCCGGGTCCCCGGAAGGCGAGACCCAGTACTTC

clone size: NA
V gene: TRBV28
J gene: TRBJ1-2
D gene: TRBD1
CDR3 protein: CASSLVGQEPYGYTF
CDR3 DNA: TGTGCCAGCAGTTTGGTGGGACAGGAGCCCTATGGCTACACCTTC

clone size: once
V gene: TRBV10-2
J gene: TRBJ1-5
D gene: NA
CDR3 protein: CASSDAGTQNQPQHF
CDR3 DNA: TGCGCCAGCAGTGACGCCGGGACACAAAATCAGCCCCAGCATTTT

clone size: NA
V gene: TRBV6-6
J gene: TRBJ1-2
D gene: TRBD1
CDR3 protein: CASSYSGTAYGYTF
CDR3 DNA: TGTGCCAGCAGTTACTCTGGGACAGCTTATGGCTACACCTTC

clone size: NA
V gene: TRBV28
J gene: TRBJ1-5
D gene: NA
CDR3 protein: CASNRPGSNQPQHF
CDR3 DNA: TGTGCCAGCAACCGTCCAGGGAGCAATCAGCCCCAGCATTTT

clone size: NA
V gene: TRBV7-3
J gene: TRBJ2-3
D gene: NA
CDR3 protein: CASSLIGQRGTDTQYF
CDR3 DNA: TGTGCCAGCAGCTTAATCGGCCAAAGGGGTACAGATACGCAGTATTTT

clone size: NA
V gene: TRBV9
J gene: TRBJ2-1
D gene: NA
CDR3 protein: CASGRKTGYGDNEQFF
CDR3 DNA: TGTGCCAGCGGAAGGAAAACAGGGTATGGGGACAATGAGCAGTTCTTC

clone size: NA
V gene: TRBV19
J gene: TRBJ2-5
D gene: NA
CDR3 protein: CASTLNTGQRRVETQYF
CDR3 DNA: TGTGCCAGTACCTTGAACACAGGGCAGAGGAGGGTAGAGACCCAGTACTTC

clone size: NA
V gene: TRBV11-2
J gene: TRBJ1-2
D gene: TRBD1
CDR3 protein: CASSYTGGGYGYTF
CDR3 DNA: TGTGCCAGCAGCTACACAGGGGGCGGCTATGGCTACACCTTC

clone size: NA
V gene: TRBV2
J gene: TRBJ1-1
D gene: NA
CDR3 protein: CASSEFGENTEAFF
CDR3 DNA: TGTGCCAGCAGTGAATTCGGAGAGAACACTGAAGCTTTCTTT

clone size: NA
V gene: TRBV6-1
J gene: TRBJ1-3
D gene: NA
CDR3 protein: CANRGEPGNTIYF
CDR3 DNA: TGTGCCAACAGAGGGGAACCTGGAAACACCATATATTTT

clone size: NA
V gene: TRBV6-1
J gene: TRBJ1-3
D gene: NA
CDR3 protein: CASSEKRGSSGNTIYF
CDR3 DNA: TGTGCCAGCAGTGAAAAGCGCGGGAGCTCTGGAAACACCATATATTTT

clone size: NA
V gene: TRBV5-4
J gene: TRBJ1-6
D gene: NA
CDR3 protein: CASSLGQAAPLHF
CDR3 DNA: TGTGCCAGCAGCTTGGGCCAGGCGGCACCCCTCCACTTT

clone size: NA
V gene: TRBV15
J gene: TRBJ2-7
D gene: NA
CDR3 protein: CATSRPRDKQYF
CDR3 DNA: TGTGCCACCAGCAGACCCCGGGACAAGCAGTACTTC

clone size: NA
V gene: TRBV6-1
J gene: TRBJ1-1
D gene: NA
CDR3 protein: CASSTANTEAFF
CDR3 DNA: TGTGCCAGCAGTACAGCGAACACTGAAGCTTTCTTT

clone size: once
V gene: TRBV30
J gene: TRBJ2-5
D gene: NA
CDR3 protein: CAWSTQETQYF
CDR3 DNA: TGTGCCTGGAGTACCCAAGAGACCCAGTACTTC

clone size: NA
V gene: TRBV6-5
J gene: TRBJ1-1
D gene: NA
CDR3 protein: CAVQTGNTEAFF
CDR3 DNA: TGTGCCGTCCAAACAGGGAACACTGAAGCTTTCTTT

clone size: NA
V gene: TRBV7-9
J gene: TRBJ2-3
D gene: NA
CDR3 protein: CASSLGPPPPDTQYF
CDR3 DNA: TGTGCCAGCAGCTTGGGACCTCCCCCCCCAGATACGCAGTATTTT